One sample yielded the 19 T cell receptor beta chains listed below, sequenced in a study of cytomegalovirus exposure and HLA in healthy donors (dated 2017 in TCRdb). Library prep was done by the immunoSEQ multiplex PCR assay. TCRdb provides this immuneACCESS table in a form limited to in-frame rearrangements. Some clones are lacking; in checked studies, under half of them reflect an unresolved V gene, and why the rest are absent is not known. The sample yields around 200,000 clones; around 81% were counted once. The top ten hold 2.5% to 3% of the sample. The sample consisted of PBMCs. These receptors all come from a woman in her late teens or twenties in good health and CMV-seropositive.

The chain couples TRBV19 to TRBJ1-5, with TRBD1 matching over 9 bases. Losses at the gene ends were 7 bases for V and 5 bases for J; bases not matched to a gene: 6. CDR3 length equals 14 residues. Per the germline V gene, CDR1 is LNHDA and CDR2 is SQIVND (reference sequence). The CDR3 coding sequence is TGTGCCAGTACTAACACAGGGGGCCATCAGCCCCAGCATTTT. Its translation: CASTNTGGHQPQHF.

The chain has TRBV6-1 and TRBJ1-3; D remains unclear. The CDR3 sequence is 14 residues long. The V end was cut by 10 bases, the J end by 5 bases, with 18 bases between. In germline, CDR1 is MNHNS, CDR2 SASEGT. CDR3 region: CAIKPPGIRNTIYF. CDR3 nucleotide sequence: TGTGCCATCAAGCCCCCGGGTATAAGAAACACCATATATTTT.

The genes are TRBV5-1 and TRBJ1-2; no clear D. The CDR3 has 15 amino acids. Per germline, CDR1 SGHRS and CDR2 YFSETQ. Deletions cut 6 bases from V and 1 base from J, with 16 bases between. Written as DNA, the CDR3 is TGCGCCAGCACCATCAACGCCGGCGGTAACTATGGCTACACCTTC. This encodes CASTINAGGNYGYTF.

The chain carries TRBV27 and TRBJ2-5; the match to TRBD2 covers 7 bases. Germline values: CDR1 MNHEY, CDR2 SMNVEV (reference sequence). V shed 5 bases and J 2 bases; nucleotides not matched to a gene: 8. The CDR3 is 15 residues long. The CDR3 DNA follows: TGTGCCAGCAGTGCCCGACTAGCCAGGCAAGAGACCCAGTACTTC. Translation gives CASSARLARQETQYF.

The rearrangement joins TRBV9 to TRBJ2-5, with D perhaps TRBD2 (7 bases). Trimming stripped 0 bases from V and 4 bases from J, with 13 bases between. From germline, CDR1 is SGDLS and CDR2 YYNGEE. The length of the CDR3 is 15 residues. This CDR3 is CASSVAGGTRETQYF. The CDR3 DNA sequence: TGTGCCAGCAGCGTAGCCGGGGGGACAAGAGAGACCCAGTACTTC.

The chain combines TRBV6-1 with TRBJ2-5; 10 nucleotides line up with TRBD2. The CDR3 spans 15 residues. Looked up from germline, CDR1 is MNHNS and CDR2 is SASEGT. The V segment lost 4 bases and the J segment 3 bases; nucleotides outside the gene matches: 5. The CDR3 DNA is TGTGCCAGCAGTGGGGCTAGCGGGGGTAAAGAGACCCAGTACTTC. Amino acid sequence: CASSGASGGKETQYF.

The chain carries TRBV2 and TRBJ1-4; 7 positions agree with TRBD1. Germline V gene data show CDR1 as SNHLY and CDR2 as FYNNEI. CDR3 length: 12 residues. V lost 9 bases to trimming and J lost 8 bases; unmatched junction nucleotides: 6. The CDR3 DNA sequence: TGTGCCAGTACAGGGGACGCCGAAAAACTGTTTTTT. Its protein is CASTGDAEKLFF. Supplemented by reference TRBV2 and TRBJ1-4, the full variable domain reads EPEVTQTPSHQVTQMGQEVILRCVPISNHLYFYWYRQILGQKVEFLVSFYNNEISEKSEIFDDQFSVERPDGSNFTLKIRSTKLEDSAMYFCASTGDAEKLFFGSGTQLSVL.

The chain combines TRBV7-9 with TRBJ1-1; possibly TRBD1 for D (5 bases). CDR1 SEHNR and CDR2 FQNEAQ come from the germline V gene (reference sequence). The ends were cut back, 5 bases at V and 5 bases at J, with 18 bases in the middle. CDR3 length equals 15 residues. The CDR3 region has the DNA TGTGCCAGCAGCCCCCCCATTCTCGGGGGGACTGAAGCTTTCTTT. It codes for CASSPPILGGTEAFF.

CDR3 DNA: TGTGCCAGCGGGACAGCTCGTGGCTACACCTTC. Protein product: CASGTARGYTF. The V call is TRBV9, the J call TRBJ1-2, with TRBD1 matching 7 bases. This CDR3 comprises 11 residues. The trim removed 7 bases at V and 7 bases at J, leaving 4 bases unmatched. Germline-derived CDR1 and CDR2 are SGDLS and YYNGEE. Together with reference TRBV9 and TRBJ1-2, the CDR3 gives the full variable domain: DSGVTQTPKHLITATGQRVTLRCSPRSGDLSVYWYQQSLDQGLQFLIQYYNGEERAKGNILERFSAQQFPDLHSELNLSSLELGDSALYFCASGTARGYTFGSGTRLTVV.

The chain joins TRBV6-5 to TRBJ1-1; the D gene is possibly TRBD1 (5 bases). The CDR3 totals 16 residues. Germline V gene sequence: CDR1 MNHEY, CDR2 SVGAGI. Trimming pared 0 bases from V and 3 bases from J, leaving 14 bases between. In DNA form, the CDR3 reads TGTGCCAGCAGTTACTCGACCGCGGGACGCTACACTGAAGCTTTCTTT. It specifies CASSYSTAGRYTEAFF.

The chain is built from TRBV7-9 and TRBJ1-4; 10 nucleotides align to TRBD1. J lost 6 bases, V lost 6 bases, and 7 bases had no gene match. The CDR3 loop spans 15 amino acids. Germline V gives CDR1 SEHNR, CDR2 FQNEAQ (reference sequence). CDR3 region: CASSGTGVRDEKLFF. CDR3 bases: TGTGCCAGCAGTGGGACAGGGGTTCGGGATGAAAAACTGTTTTTT.

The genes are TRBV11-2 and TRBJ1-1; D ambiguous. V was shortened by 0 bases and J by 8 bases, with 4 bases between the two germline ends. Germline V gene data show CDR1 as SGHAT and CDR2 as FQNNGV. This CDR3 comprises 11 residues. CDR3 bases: TGTGCCAGCAGCTTAGATCCAGAAGCTTTCTTT. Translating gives CASSLDPEAFF.

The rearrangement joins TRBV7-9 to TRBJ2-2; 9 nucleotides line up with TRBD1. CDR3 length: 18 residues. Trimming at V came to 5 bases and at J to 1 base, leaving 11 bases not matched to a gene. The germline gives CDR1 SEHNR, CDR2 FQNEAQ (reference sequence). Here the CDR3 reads CASSAMPTGGLNTGELFF. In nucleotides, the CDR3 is TGTGCCAGCAGCGCGATGCCTACAGGGGGCTTGAACACCGGGGAGCTGTTTTTT.

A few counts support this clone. CDR3 residues: CASSPGYGNQPQHF. The CDR3 DNA reads as TGTGCCAGCAGCCCCGGGTACGGCAATCAGCCCCAGCATTTT. The chain uses TRBV7-2 and TRBJ1-5; D is unclear. Germline V CDR1 and CDR2: SGHTA, FQGNSA. Trimming cost V 5 bases and J 2 bases, with 10 bases left between them. This CDR3 spans 14 amino acids.

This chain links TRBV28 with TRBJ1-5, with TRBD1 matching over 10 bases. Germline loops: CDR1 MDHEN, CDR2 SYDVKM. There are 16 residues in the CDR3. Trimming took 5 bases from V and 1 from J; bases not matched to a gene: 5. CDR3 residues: CASSPPGQGSNQPQHF. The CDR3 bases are TGTGCCAGCAGTCCCCCGGGACAGGGGAGCAATCAGCCCCAGCATTTT.

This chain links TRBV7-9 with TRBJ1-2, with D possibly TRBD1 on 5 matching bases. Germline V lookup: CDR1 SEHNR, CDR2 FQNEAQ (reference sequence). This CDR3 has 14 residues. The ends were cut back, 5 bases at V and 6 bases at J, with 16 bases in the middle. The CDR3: CASSRLGEENGYTF. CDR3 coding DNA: TGTGCCAGCAGCCGATTGGGGGAGGAGAATGGCTACACCTTC. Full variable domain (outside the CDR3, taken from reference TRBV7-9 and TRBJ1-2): DTGVSQNPRHKITKRGQNVTFRCDPISEHNRLYWYRQTLGQGPEFLTYFQNEAQLEKSRLLSDRFSAERPKGSFSTLEIQRTEQGDSAMYLCASSRLGEENGYTFGSGTRLTVV.

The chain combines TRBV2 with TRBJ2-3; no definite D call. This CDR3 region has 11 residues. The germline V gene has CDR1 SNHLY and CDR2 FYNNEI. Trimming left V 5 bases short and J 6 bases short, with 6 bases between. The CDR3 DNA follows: TGTGCCAGCAGTCCCGAGGATACGCAGTATTTT. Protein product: CASSPEDTQYF.

CDR3 region: CASSLGLGNTEAFF. In nucleotides, the CDR3 is TGCGCCAGCAGCCTCGGACTCGGGAACACTGAAGCTTTCTTT. This chain links TRBV4-3 with TRBJ1-1; unclear D gene. CDR1 and CDR2 from the germline V gene are LGHNA and YSLEER. Trimming pared 4 bases from V and 1 base from J, leaving 10 bases between. CDR3 length: 14 residues.

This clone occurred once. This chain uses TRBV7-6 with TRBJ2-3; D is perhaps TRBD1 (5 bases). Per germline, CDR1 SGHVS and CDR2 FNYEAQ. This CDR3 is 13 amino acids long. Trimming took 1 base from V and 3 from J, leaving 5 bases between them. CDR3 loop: CASSLEGTDTQYF. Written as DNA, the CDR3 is TGTGCCAGCAGCTTAGAGGGGACAGATACGCAGTATTTT.